The 4 T cell receptor beta chains presented below share a single source sample, sequenced in a study of T-cell memory formation after mild COVID-19. TCRdb re-called the 5' RACE reads with MiXCR, one entry per CDR3 protein. The sample has about 400,000 distinct CDR3 sequences; roughly 18% are singletons. The sequencing sample was made of PBMCs or a T cell subset sorted from them (not recorded which). All receptors derive from a man aged 18 to 30 who had mild COVID-19 (a few samples of this study predate the infection). Cell type and time point are not known.

Note on this clonotype: One end of the junction varies from germline; a read error may be responsible. CDR3 in DNA: TGTGCCATCAGCCAACCGGGGGAGCTGTTTTTT. Protein: CAISQPGELFF. The J gene is TRBJ2-2, the V gene TRBV3-1; the D is unclear. The CDR3 sequence is 11 residues long. The germline V gene encodes CDR1 LGHDT and CDR2 YNNKEL (reference sequence).

This clonotype was seen a few times. The V call is TRBV18, the J call TRBJ1-2; possible D gene TRBD1, 6 bases. The ends were cut back, 4 bases at V and 5 bases at J, with 23 bases in the middle. Germline loops: CDR1 KGHSH, CDR2 LQKENI. This CDR3 has 17 amino acids. The CDR3 DNA reads as TGTGCCAGCTCACGGGGGGCCACGGTTATTCCCCTATATGGCTACACCTTC. As protein: CASSRGATVIPLYGYTF.

V gene TRBV5-5 combines with J gene TRBJ2-7; maybe TRBD1 (6 bases). CDR3 size: 13 residues. The germline V gene has CDR1 SGHKS and CDR2 YYEKEE (reference sequence). Trimming stripped 4 bases from V and 4 bases from J, with 12 bases between. DNA of the CDR3: TGTGCCAGCAGCCAAAGGGACAATTACGAGCAGTACGTC. Its translation: CASSQRDNYEQYV.

Only a few counts were recorded for this clonotype. The V and J genes are TRBV5-1 and TRBJ1-1; 7 nucleotides agree with TRBD1. Germline V gene data show CDR1 as SGHRS and CDR2 as YFSETQ. There are 18 residues in the CDR3. The V segment lost 3 bases and the J segment 1 base; nucleotides outside the gene matches: 15. CDR3 sequence (DNA): TGCGCCAGCAGCTGGGCCCCTTGGTTGACAGGGAAGAACACTGAAGCTTTCTTT. This codes for CASSWAPWLTGKNTEAFF.